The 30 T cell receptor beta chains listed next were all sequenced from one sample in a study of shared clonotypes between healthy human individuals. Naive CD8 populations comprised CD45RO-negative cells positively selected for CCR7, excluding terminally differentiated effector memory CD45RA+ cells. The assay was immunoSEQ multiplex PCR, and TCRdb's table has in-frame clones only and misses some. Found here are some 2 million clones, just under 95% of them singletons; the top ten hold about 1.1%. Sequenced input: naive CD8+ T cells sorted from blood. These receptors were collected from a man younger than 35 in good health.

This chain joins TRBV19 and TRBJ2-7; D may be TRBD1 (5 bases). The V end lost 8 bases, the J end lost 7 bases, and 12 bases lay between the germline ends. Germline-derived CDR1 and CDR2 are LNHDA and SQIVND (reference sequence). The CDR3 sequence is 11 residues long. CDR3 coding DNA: TGTGCCAGTTCAGAAGGGGTGGAGCAGTACTTC. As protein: CASSEGVEQYF.

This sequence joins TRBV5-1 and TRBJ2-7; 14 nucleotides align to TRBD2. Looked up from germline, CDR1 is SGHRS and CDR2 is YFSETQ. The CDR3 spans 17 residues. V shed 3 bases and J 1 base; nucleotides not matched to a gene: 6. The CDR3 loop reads CASSSGLAGEMSYEQYF. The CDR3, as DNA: TGCGCCAGCAGCTCGGGACTAGCGGGGGAGATGTCCTACGAGCAGTACTTC.

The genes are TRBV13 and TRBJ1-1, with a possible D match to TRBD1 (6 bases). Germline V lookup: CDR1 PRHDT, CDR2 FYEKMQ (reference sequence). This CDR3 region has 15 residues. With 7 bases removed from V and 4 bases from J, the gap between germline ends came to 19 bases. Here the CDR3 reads CASTDRGGWGTEAFF. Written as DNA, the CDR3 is TGTGCCAGCACCGATAGGGGGGGCTGGGGCACTGAAGCTTTCTTT.

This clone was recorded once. CDR3 DNA: TGTGCCAGCAGTTACTCGGTCAGATTTGAAGCTTTCTTT. This sequence encodes CASSYSVRFEAFF. This chain uses TRBV6-5 with TRBJ1-1; D unresolved. The ends were cut back, 0 bases at V and 7 bases at J, with 9 bases in the middle. CDR3 length: 13 residues. CDR1 is MNHEY and CDR2 is SVGAGI in the germline V gene.

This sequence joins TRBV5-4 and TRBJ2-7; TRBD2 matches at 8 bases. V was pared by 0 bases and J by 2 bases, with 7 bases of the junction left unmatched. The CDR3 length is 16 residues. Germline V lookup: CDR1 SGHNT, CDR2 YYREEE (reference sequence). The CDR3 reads CASSLGIGTRPYEQYF. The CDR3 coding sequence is TGTGCCAGCAGCTTGGGAATCGGGACTAGACCCTACGAGCAGTACTTC.

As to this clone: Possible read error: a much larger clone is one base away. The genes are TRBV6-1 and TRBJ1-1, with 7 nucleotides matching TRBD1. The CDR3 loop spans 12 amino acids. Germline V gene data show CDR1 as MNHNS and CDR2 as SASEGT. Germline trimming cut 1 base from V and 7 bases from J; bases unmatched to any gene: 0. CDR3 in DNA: TGTGCCAGCAGTGAAGGGGACAGTGAAGCTTTCTTT. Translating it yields CASSEGDSEAFF.

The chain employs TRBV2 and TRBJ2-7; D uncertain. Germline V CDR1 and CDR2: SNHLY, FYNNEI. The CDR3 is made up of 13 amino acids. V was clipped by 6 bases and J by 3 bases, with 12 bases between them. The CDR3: CASRDPLNYEQYF. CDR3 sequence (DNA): TGTGCCAGCAGGGACCCACTGAACTACGAGCAGTACTTC. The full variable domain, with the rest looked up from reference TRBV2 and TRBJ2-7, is EPEVTQTPSHQVTQMGQEVILRCVPISNHLYFYWYRQILGQKVEFLVSFYNNEISEKSEIFDDQFSVERPDGSNFTLKIRSTKLEDSAMYFCASRDPLNYEQYFGPGTRLTVT.

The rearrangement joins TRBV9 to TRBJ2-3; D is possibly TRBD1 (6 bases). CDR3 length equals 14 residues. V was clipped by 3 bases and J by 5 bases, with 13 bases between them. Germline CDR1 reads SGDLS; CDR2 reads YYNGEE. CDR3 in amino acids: CASSASGEGDTQYF. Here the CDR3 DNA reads TGTGCCAGCAGCGCCTCAGGGGAAGGAGATACGCAGTATTTT.

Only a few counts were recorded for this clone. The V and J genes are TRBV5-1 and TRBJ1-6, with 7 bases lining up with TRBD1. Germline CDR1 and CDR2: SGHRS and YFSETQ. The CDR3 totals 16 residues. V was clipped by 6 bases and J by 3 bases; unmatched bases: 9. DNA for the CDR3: TGCGCCAGCACCGCATTGGGACAGAGCTATAATTCACCCCTCCACTTT. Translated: CASTALGQSYNSPLHF.

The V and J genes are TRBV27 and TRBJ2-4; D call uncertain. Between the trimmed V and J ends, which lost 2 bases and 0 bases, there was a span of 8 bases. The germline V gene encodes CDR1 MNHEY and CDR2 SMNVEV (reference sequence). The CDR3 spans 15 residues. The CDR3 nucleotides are TGTGCCAGCAGTTTAGGATCGCTAGCCAAAAACATTCAGTACTTC. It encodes CASSLGSLAKNIQYF.

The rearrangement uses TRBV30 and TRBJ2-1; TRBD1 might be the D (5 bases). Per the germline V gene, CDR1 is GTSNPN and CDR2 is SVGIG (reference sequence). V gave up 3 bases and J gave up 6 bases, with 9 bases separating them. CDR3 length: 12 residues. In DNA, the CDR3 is TGTGCCTGGAGCGGCGACAGCAATGAGCAGTTCTTC. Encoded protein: CAWSGDSNEQFF.

The CDR3 DNA reads TGTGCCACCAAACAGGGAAGTGGGGAGACCCAGTACTTC. It encodes CATKQGSGETQYF. The chain links TRBV15 to TRBJ2-5; D perhaps matches TRBD1 (6 bases). With 7 bases removed from V and 5 bases from J, the gap between germline ends came to 14 bases. This CDR3 region has 13 residues. Germline lookup yields CDR1 LNHNV and CDR2 YYDKDF (reference sequence).

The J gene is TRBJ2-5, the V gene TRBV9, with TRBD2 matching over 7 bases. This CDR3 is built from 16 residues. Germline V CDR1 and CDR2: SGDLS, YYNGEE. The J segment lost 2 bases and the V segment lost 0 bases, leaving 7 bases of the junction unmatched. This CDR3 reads CASSVDPLAAQETQYF. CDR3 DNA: TGTGCCAGCAGCGTAGACCCCCTAGCGGCACAAGAGACCCAGTACTTC.

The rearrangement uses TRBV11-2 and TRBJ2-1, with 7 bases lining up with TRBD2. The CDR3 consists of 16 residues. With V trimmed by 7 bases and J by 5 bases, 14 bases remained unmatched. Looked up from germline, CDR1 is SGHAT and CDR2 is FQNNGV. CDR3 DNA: TGTGCCAGCACGCAAGGTGGGGAGGGCATCAACAATGAGCAGTTCTTC. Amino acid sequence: CASTQGGEGINNEQFF.

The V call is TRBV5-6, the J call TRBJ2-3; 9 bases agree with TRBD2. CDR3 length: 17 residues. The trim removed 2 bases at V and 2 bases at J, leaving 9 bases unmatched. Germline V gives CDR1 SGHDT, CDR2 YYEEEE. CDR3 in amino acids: CASSFLTSGEYTDTQYF. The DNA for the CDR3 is TGTGCCAGCAGCTTCCTGACTAGCGGCGAGTACACAGATACGCAGTATTTT.

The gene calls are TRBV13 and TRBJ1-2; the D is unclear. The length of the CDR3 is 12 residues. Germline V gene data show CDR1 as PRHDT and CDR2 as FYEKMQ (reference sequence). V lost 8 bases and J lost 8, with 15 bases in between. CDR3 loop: CASLGTAGGYTF. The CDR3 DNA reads TGTGCCAGCTTGGGCACAGCGGGGGGCTACACCTTC.

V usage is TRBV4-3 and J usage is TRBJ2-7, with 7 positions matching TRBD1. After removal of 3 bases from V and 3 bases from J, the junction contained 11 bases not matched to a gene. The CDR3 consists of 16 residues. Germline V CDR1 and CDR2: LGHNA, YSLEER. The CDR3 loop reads CASSQVEGAEYYEQYF. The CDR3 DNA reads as TGCGCCAGCAGCCAGGTTGAGGGGGCCGAATACTACGAGCAGTACTTC.

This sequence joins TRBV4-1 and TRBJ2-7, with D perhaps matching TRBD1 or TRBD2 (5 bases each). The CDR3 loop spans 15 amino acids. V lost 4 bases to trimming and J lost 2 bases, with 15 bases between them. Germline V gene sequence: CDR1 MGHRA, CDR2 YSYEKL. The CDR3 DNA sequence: TGCGCCAGCAGCCCGTCCCGGGACGGAACCTACGAGCAGTACTTC. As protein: CASSPSRDGTYEQYF.

CDR3 loop: CSVDGESTDTQYF. The CDR3 DNA reads as TGCAGCGTTGACGGGGAAAGCACAGATACGCAGTATTTT. The V and J genes are TRBV29-1 and TRBJ2-3; a possible D gene is TRBD2 (5 bases). Germline CDR1 is SQVTM and CDR2 is ANQGSEA. Trimming stripped 3 bases from V and 0 bases from J, with 7 bases between. This CDR3 spans 13 amino acids.

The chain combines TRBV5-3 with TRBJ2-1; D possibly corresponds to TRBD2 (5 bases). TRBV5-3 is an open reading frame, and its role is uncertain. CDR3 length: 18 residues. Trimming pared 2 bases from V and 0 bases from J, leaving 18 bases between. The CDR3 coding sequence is TGTGCCAGAAGCTTAGGCGGGCCCCCCGGTGTCTCCTACAATGAGCAGTTCTTC. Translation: CARSLGGPPGVSYNEQFF.

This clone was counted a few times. The CDR3 DNA reads as TGTGCCAGCAGATCCGGGACAGGGGTCGGAGAAAAACTGTTTTTT. Protein: CASRSGTGVGEKLFF. This sequence joins TRBV28 and TRBJ1-4, with 10 bases that match TRBD1. Germline V gives CDR1 MDHEN, CDR2 SYDVKM. V lost 6 bases, J lost 8 bases, and 9 bases stayed unmatched. The CDR3 has 15 residues.

CDR3 sequence reads: CASSSRTGPGSYEQYF. DNA for the CDR3: TGTGCCAGCAGCTCGCGGACAGGCCCTGGGTCATACGAGCAGTACTTC. The chain joins TRBV7-9 to TRBJ2-7, with 7 bases matching TRBD1. Losses at the gene ends were 4 bases for V and 4 bases for J; bases not matched to a gene: 13. Looked up from germline, CDR1 is SEHNR and CDR2 is FQNEAQ (reference sequence). CDR3 length: 16 amino acids.

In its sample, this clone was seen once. The CDR3: CASSHDPGTAVNTEAFF. The CDR3 DNA sequence: TGTGCCAGCAGCCACGACCCCGGGACAGCCGTGAACACTGAAGCTTTCTTT. The rearrangement uses TRBV7-9 and TRBJ1-1; 7 bases match TRBD1. This CDR3 is built from 17 residues. V was clipped by 5 bases and J by 0 bases; unmatched bases: 12. In germline, CDR1 is SEHNR, CDR2 FQNEAQ (reference sequence).

CDR3 sequence: CASSADPEGDYGYTF. In DNA, the CDR3 is TGTGCCAGCAGCGCCGACCCAGAAGGTGACTATGGCTACACCTTC. The rearrangement uses TRBV9 and TRBJ1-2; D remains ambiguous. This CDR3 region has 15 residues. Germline CDR1 SGDLS, CDR2 YYNGEE. V dropped 3 bases and J dropped 3 bases, with 15 bases sitting between them.

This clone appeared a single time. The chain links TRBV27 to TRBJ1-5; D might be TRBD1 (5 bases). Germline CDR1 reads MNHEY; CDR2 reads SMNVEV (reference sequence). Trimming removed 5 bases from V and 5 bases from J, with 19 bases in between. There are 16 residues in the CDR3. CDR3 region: CASSPRGSLGHQPQHF. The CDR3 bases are TGTGCCAGCAGTCCCCGGGGCAGCCTAGGGCATCAGCCCCAGCATTTT.

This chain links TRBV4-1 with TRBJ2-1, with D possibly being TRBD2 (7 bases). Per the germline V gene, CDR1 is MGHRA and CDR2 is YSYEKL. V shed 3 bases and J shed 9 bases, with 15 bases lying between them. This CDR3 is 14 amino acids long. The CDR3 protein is CASSHIGGGGEQFF. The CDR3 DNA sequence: TGCGCCAGCAGCCATATAGGGGGGGGAGGTGAGCAGTTCTTC.

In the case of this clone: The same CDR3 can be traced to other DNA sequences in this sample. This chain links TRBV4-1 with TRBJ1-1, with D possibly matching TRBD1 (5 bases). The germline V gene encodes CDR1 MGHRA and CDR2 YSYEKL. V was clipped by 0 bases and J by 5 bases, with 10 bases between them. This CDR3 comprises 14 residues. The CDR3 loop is CASSQEEGNTEAFF. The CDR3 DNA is TGCGCCAGCAGCCAAGAGGAGGGGAATACTGAAGCTTTCTTT.

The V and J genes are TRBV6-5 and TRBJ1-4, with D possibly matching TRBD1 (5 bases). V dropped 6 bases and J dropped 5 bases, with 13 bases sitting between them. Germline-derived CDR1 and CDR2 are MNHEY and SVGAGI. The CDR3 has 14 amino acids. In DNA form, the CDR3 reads TGTGCCAGCAGCTTGGGGGGGGTAAATGAAAAACTGTTTTTT. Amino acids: CASSLGGVNEKLFF.

DNA for the CDR3: TGTGCCAGCAGTTTAGGACAGTTTGCTAGCAATCAGCCCCAGCATTTT. Encoded protein: CASSLGQFASNQPQHF. This chain joins TRBV28 and TRBJ1-5; tentatively, D is TRBD1 (6 bases). The germline V gene has CDR1 MDHEN and CDR2 SYDVKM. CDR3 length: 16 amino acids. The V gene lost 2 bases and the J gene lost 0 bases, with 11 bases spanning the gap.

The CDR3 bases are TGTGCCATCAGTGACCCGGGGGGGATGGAGACCCAGTACTTC. Its protein product is CAISDPGGMETQYF. The chain joins TRBV10-3 to TRBJ2-5; TRBD2 aligns across 8 bases. The CDR3 has 14 residues. The V segment lost 3 bases and the J segment 5 bases; nucleotides outside the gene matches: 5. The germline V gene encodes CDR1 ENHRY and CDR2 SYGVKD.